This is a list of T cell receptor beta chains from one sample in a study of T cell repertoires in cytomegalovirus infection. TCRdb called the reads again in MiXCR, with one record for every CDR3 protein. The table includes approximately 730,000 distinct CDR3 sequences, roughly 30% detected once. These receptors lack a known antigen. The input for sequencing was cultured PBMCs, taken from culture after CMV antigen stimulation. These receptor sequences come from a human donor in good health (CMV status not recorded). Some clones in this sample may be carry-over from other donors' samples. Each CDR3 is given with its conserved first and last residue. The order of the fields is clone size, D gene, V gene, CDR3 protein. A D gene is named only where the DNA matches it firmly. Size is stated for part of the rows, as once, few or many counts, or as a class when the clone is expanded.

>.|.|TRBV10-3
CAIRSKDGFYGYTF
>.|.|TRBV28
CASSFLLAGATEAFF
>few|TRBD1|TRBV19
CASSGTGGQPQHF
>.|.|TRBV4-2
CASSTTGIDSPLHF
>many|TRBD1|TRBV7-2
CASETGNHSPLHF
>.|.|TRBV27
CASSFNVGTSYEQYF
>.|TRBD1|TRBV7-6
CASSLTGGKEKLFF
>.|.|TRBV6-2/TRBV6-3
CASSYPPRDTYEQYF
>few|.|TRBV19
CASSRSVDDNSPLHF
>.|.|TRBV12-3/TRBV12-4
CASRWTGTDTQYF
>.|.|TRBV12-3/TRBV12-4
CASTQGDTTYEQYF
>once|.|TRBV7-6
CASSLEPAGVRETQYF
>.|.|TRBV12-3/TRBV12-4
CASSLDQARAQETQYF
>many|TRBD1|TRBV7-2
CASSLTLRGLTYNSPLHF
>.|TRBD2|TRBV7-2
CASSLEDLAGMGETQYF
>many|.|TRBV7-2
CASSLGARNTIYF
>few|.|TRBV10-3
CAISGTANQPQHF
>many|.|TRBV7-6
CASSLGRGVGYNEQFF
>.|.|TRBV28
CASSNLTPDTQYF
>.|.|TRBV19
CASSGDGFRPQHF
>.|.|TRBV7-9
CASSHNFPIYGYTF
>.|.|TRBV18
CASSPFDSLGELFF
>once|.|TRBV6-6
CASSYSKDSGTQYF
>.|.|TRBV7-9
CASSPRGGGRINEQFF
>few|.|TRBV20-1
CSALLPSGKNIQYF
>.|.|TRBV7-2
CASSFMGNGYGYTF
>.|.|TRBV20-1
CSARDLGASSYEQYF
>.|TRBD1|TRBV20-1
CSSPRTGQETQYF
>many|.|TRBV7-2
CASSPGQLGNYGYTF
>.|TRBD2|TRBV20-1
CSARSPFGGFTDTQYF
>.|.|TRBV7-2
CASSPDGINQPQHF
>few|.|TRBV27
CARVPEDEQYF
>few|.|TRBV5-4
CASSLTGRFTEAFF
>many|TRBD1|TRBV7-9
CASSSQTGMAFF